Given below is one T cell receptor beta chain in context. Its antigen remains unidentified. The sample holds no much larger clone one base away, and base qualities are not on file. The immunoSEQ Assay, a bias-controlled multiplex PCR, was used to amplify TCRbeta CDR3 regions from genomic DNA. The original pipeline was this. Within the assay, amplification of reference gene primers was used to estimate how many nucleated cells each sample contained. Sequence reads were collapsed and filtered to measure the absolute abundance of every unique TCRbeta CDR3 rearrangement. For each sample, productive Simpson clonality was calculated as the square root of Simpson's diversity index across productive rearrangements. TCRdb's version of the immuneACCESS table is confined to in-frame rearrangements and falls short of the full clone set. An unresolved V gene accounts for under half of the shortfall where checked; the remainder is of unknown origin. V, J and clone size derive from that table, while D and trimming were established from the DNA sequence. This sample comprises approximately 65,000 clones, under 95% of them detected only once. Approximately 2.9% of the sample goes to the ten largest clones.

These data originate in a study of blood T cell repertoires in COVID-19 (dated by TCRdb to between 2020 and 2021). At the level of the whole study: Collaborator samples came from the United States, Italy and Spain and covered acute and convalescent phases of COVID-19. The samples were drawn from the first 160 participants of the ongoing ImmuneRACE study and from about 1,200 subjects provided by 6 global collaborators. Sample metadata almost always included a de-identified subject ID, COVID-19 status, age in years and sex. The repertoires were made available in a free public database intended to serve as a resource for research on the immune response to SARS-CoV-2. Subjects who had been exposed to COVID-19, were actively infected with it, or had recovered from it provided the deeply sampled blood TCRbeta repertoires that made up the dataset. The material from the prospective study consisted of cDNA or gDNA derived from T cells, B-cell-depleted T cells, or PBMCs. Where HLA class I and class II types were available, the types were taken from metadata supplied by the sample provider, not from assay-based typing.

Study-level results and caveats: How much clinical and demographic metadata was included differed by source and by participant, and the metadata was provided uncurated.

Whole blood was collected in K2EDTA tubes by collaborating institutions according to the institutions' own protocols. For TCRbeta analysis, collaborators shipped samples in one of three forms: frozen whole blood, isolated PBMCs, or DNA extracted from either of those sample types. As encoded in the germline V gene, CDR1 is SGHRS while CDR2 is YFSETQ. Trimming removed 5 bases from V and 2 bases from J, leaving 15 bases between the germline ends. Measured from the cysteine to the phenylalanine, the CDR3 is 15 residues long. The retained sequence is limited to the CDR3, 45 bases, with the frame set at the first base.

This TCR came from a man between 65 and 85 years old with active COVID-19. The V and J segments used are TRBV5-1 and TRBJ2-3; the D gene is perhaps TRBD2, on 7 matching bases. Material for sequencing was peripheral blood. The DNA is TGCGCCAGCAGACCTCGGGGGGCGACCACAGATACGCAGTATTTT. This is translated as CASRPRGATTDTQYF.